Following are 8 T cell receptor beta chains from one sample sequenced in a study of blood T cell repertoires in COVID-19. Libraries were prepared by immunoSEQ multiplex PCR; TCRdb keeps only in-frame clonotypes and omits some of them. The sample comprises around 94,000 clones, roughly 90% of which are singletons, and under 2% rests with the top ten. The specimen was peripheral blood. Receptors were obtained from a woman between 45 and 60 years old with COVID-19, enrolled during active disease.

The J gene is TRBJ1-1, the V gene TRBV24-1; TRBD1 might be the D (6 bases). V gave up 9 bases and J gave up 5 bases, with 27 bases separating them. Germline CDR1 is KGHDR and CDR2 is SFDVKD. CDR3 length: 17 amino acids. The CDR3 sequence: CATLHRDISPWGTEAFF. DNA of the CDR3: TGTGCCACCCTCCACCGGGACATCTCTCCATGGGGAACTGAAGCTTTCTTT.

The rearrangement links TRBV5-1 to TRBJ2-3, with 9 bases aligning to TRBD2. V dropped 5 bases and J dropped 2; count of bases not matched to a gene: 6. The CDR3 spans 15 residues. Per the germline V gene, CDR1 is SGHRS and CDR2 is YFSETQ. CDR3 region: CASSLSGGHTDTQYF. DNA of the CDR3: TGCGCCAGCAGTTTAAGCGGGGGGCACACAGATACGCAGTATTTT.

The chain carries TRBV27 and TRBJ2-1, with 8 nucleotides matching TRBD2. From germline, CDR1 is MNHEY and CDR2 SMNVEV (reference sequence). The CDR3 runs 15 residues. Losses at the gene ends were 4 bases for V and 8 bases for J; bases not matched to a gene: 10. The CDR3 region has the DNA TGTGCCAGCAGTTCGCCGAGCGGGGGAAAAGATGAGCAGTTCTTC. It translates to CASSSPSGGKDEQFF.

The J gene is TRBJ2-2, the V gene TRBV28; 7 nucleotides match TRBD1. The germline CDR1 and CDR2 sequences are MDHEN and SYDVKM. V was pared by 6 bases and J by 10 bases, with 14 bases of the junction left unmatched. The CDR3 sequence is 15 residues long. The CDR3 DNA reads TGTGCCAGCAGGGGGTCCTTAGACAGGGTAGAGGAGCTGTTTTTT. This codes for CASRGSLDRVEELFF.

This chain connects TRBV12-5 to TRBJ1-2; D is unresolved. V lost 4 bases, J lost 3 bases, and 24 bases lay in between. Germline CDR1 is LGHNT and CDR2 is FRNRAP. This CDR3 region has 18 residues. In nucleotides, the CDR3 is TGTGCTAGTGGTTCCCCTTCGAATGCAAGGAGCTCACACTATGGCTACACCTTC. It is translated as CASGSPSNARSSHYGYTF.

The gene calls are TRBV24-1 and TRBJ2-2, with TRBD1 identical over 8 bases. Germline CDR1 KGHDR, CDR2 SFDVKD. CDR3 size: 17 residues. V trimming: 8 bases; J trimming: 0 bases; junction bases outside the gene matches: 10. As DNA, the CDR3 is TGTGCCACCATCACCGGACAGGGAATAACGAACACCGGGGAGCTGTTTTTT. As protein: CATITGQGITNTGELFF.

The rearrangement joins TRBV19 to TRBJ1-5; 7 positions agree with TRBD1. The V gene end was trimmed by 5 bases and the J gene end by 4 bases; junction bases not matched to a gene: 11. Per the germline V gene, CDR1 is LNHDA and CDR2 is SQIVND (reference sequence). The CDR3 extends over 16 amino acids. The CDR3 nucleotides are TGTGCCAGTAGTCCGAGGACAGGTTTGGATAATCAGCCCCAGCATTTT. This codes for CASSPRTGLDNQPQHF.

V gene TRBV19 combines with J gene TRBJ2-1; D is ambiguous. The CDR3 sequence is 13 residues long. Trimming left V 1 base short and J 4 bases short, with 5 bases between. Germline V gene sequence: CDR1 LNHDA, CDR2 SQIVND (reference sequence). CDR3 loop: CASSIGRYNEQFF. The CDR3 DNA sequence: TGTGCCAGTAGTATAGGTCGGTACAATGAGCAGTTCTTC.